The text below deals with one TCR beta chain. Its antigen is not yet known. No qualities accompany the bases; no much larger clone lies one base away. The TCR beta CDR3 regions were amplified from RNA transcripts. A first-round RT-PCR of the TCR CDR3 used the HTBI primer set with the Qiagen OneStep RT-PCR kit. The libraries were constructed in a second round of multiplex PCR and then size-selected and purified. Paired-end sequencing of the libraries was performed with 100 bp reads on an Illumina HiSeq2000. The authors' pipeline ran thus. SOAPnuke was used to process the raw data, throwing out any read that contained adapters or uncalled bases, had a mean Phred below 15, or lacked an exact constant-primer or identifier match. COPE v1.2.5 was used to merge high-quality paired reads, and clonotypes were defined as unique nucleotide sequences. MiTCR v1.1 was used to align clonotypes to the IMGT TRBV, TRBD and TRBJ reference segments. The analysis included only V-J combinations with a frequency above 0.0001, which together covered around 99% of the repertoires. The TCS score was defined as the ratio of F50 (clonal expansion) to E x V (chaos), calculated using BLOSUM62-based TCRdist between CDR3 peptides within each V-J. Welch's t-statistics and random forest reduced roughly 540 V-J features to around 14, which were used in a naive Bayes classifier (R e1071). The public reads were reanalyzed by TCRdb: fastp trimming at Q25, MiXCR alignment, in-frame beta chains only. Rows merge per CDR3 protein into single entries with the most common DNA and genes. The authors' filters were not applied to this entry. In all, the sample holds roughly 500,000 distinct CDR3 sequences, and roughly 22% of those were seen once. The ten largest make up approximately 49% of the sample.

The data originate from a study of T cells in Graves' hyperthyroidism and ophthalmopathy (dated by TCRdb to the late 2010s). General notes on the study: Peripheral blood samples were taken at the time of initial diagnosis, prior to any treatment. After blood sampling, hyperthyroidism patients were treated with methimazole at a starting dose of 30 mg daily, and ophthalmopathy patients were treated with high-dose intravenous methylprednisolone. The 100 or so discovery patients were randomly divided into training and test sets at a 7:3 ratio. Whether ophthalmopathy could be predicted prospectively was tested in an independent validation cohort made up of approximately 19 hyperthyroidism patients plus 17 patients who later progressed to ophthalmopathy. TCR V-J signatures able to tell the groups apart were searched for in a discovery cohort of approximately 95 patients, of whom roughly 42 had Graves' ophthalmopathy and more than 55 had stable Graves' hyperthyroidism. The paper describes TCR Vbeta CDR3 sequencing of some 130 peripheral blood samples, made up of some 42 ophthalmopathy patients, roughly 72 hyperthyroidism patients and 17 progressor patients. In about six Graves' hyperthyroidism patients, the study also compared T-cell repertoires from thyroid tissue with T-cell repertoires from blood. What the work shows at the level of the full study, not this receptor alone: During validation, the model predicted progression to ophthalmopathy a median of about 5.9 months ahead of onset, with roughly 65% sensitivity and roughly 72% specificity. Most expanded thyroid clonotypes (frequency above 0.001) were also detected in blood, a finding suggesting that blood repertoires may reflect thyroid immune responses. Sample size was not statistically predetermined, and investigators were not blinded to group allocation. In cross-validation, a model built on a 13 V-J signature told ophthalmopathy apart from stable hyperthyroidism with under 90% sensitivity and about 81% specificity, and in testing the same model reached 80%/75%.

The cysteine opens and the phenylalanine closes a CDR3 of 15 amino acids. This entry keeps only the CDR3 DNA: 45 bases, framed from base 1. V sheds 3 bases and J sheds 0 bases, leaving 6 bases between their ends. Looking up the germline V gene (reference sequence) yields CDR1 LNHDA and CDR2 SQIVND. Moderately to severely active disease, a Clinical Activity Score of at least 3, a NOSPECS grade of at least 4, and a duration under 3 months were present in ophthalmopathy patients. Exclusion was applied to patients with uncontrolled infections, other autoimmune diseases, pregnancy or lactation. Diagnoses were based on clinical symptoms, serum thyroxine and TRAb, thyroid ultrasound and orbital computed tomography. Ficoll-Paque density gradient centrifugation was used to isolate PBMCs from about 9 ml of fresh peripheral blood. Total RNA was extracted using Trizol reagent, and RNA quality was assessed on an Agilent 2100 Bioanalyzer.

Specimen: blood. This sequence was found in a woman in her seventies with Graves' ophthalmopathy. Recombination linked TRBV19 to TRBJ2-6, with the D gene call left open. The CDR3 region has the sequence CASSIGLSGANVLTF. The DNA sequence is as follows: TGTGCCAGTAGTATTGGGCTCTCTGGGGCCAACGTCCTGACTTTC.